These T cell receptor beta chains were read from a single sample in a study of control samples from healthy donors and cancer patients. Sequencing used immunoSEQ multiplex PCR; TCRdb keeps in-frame clones, though not all of them. Of 120,000 to 150,000 clones listed, 75% to 95% are singletons. Sequenced input: blood. All receptors come from a man aged 25-45 years in good health. Both conserved end residues are part of each CDR3. A D gene is named only where the DNA matches it firmly.

CDR3 protein: CASRTGLEFGNQPQHF
J gene: TRBJ1-5
V gene: TRBV2
D gene: -

CDR3 protein: CASSLDGGNSPLHF
J gene: TRBJ1-6
V gene: TRBV5-1
D gene: -

CDR3 protein: CASSVAGGGKNIQYF
J gene: TRBJ2-4
V gene: TRBV9
D gene: TRBD2

CDR3 protein: CASSSIETGYEKLFF
J gene: TRBJ1-4
V gene: TRBV27
D gene: TRBD1

CDR3 protein: CASSVGISTPSGDEQFF
J gene: TRBJ2-1
V gene: TRBV9
D gene: -

CDR3 protein: CASSSDPAYEQYF
J gene: TRBJ2-7
V gene: TRBV7-9
D gene: -

CDR3 protein: CASSRGLAGGPLSDTQYF
J gene: TRBJ2-3
V gene: TRBV5-1
D gene: TRBD2

CDR3 protein: CASSFGTNYEQYF
J gene: TRBJ2-7
V gene: TRBV6-6
D gene: -

CDR3 protein: CASSLADTQYF
J gene: TRBJ2-3
V gene: TRBV5-4
D gene: -

CDR3 protein: CASSLPDPSTDTQYF
J gene: TRBJ2-3
V gene: TRBV5-1
D gene: -

CDR3 protein: CASSDPGQSNYGYTF
J gene: TRBJ1-2
V gene: TRBV4-1
D gene: TRBD1

CDR3 protein: CAWSYLEDREFF
J gene: TRBJ2-1
V gene: TRBV30
D gene: TRBD1

CDR3 protein: CASSDRVPGYTF
J gene: TRBJ1-2
V gene: TRBV12-3/TRBV12-4
D gene: TRBD1

CDR3 protein: CASSLYAGYGYTF
J gene: TRBJ1-2
V gene: TRBV7-3
D gene: -

CDR3 protein: CAWGLAGGGPGELFF
J gene: TRBJ2-2
V gene: TRBV30
D gene: TRBD2

CDR3 protein: CASSLVPGNTEAFF
J gene: TRBJ1-1
V gene: TRBV7-8
D gene: -

CDR3 protein: CASSEASNEQFF
J gene: TRBJ2-1
V gene: TRBV2
D gene: -

CDR3 protein: CASSSGGPRTDTQYF
J gene: TRBJ2-3
V gene: TRBV5-4
D gene: TRBD2

CDR3 protein: CASSTHPSTDTQYF
J gene: TRBJ2-3
V gene: TRBV27
D gene: -

CDR3 protein: CAWSWATEAFF
J gene: TRBJ1-1
V gene: TRBV30
D gene: -

CDR3 protein: CATSGNRDNQPQHF
J gene: TRBJ1-5
V gene: TRBV24-1
D gene: -

CDR3 protein: CASSSGTSGGPTYEQYF
J gene: TRBJ2-7
V gene: TRBV7-6
D gene: TRBD2

CDR3 protein: CASSIATLGSNIQYF
J gene: TRBJ2-4
V gene: TRBV19
D gene: -

CDR3 protein: CASSPAGGADTQYF
J gene: TRBJ2-3
V gene: TRBV5-1
D gene: TRBD2

CDR3 protein: CASSEGWGLDGYEQYF
J gene: TRBJ2-7
V gene: TRBV6-1
D gene: -

CDR3 protein: CASSLTGSNQPQHF
J gene: TRBJ1-5
V gene: TRBV5-1
D gene: -

CDR3 protein: CASSGRQDEQYF
J gene: TRBJ2-7
V gene: TRBV7-8
D gene: -

CDR3 protein: CASSLGTGGEKLFF
J gene: TRBJ1-4
V gene: TRBV7-9
D gene: TRBD1

CDR3 protein: CSVAGGWGYTF
J gene: TRBJ1-2
V gene: TRBV29-1
D gene: TRBD1

CDR3 protein: CAIGSQGQYTF
J gene: TRBJ1-2
V gene: TRBV10-3
D gene: -

CDR3 protein: CASSRAGAGYEQYF
J gene: TRBJ2-7
V gene: TRBV11-2
D gene: TRBD2

CDR3 protein: CASSTMTSGVGEQYF
J gene: TRBJ2-7
V gene: TRBV19
D gene: TRBD2

CDR3 protein: CASRVGQASYEQYF
J gene: TRBJ2-7
V gene: TRBV4-2
D gene: -